Presented here are 9 T cell receptor beta chains from one specimen sequenced in a study of OX40 agonist ivuxolimab in advanced cancers. Sequenced by immunoSEQ multiplex PCR; TCRdb stores in-frame clones only, minus some. Of tens of thousands of clones listed, 86% were seen once; the top ten hold around 1%. The specimen was CD4+ or CD8+ T cells sorted from blood, collected in a trial of the OX40 agonist ivuxolimab. These receptors were taken from an adult with an advanced solid tumor such as melanoma, head and neck, liver or kidney cancer.

The V gene is TRBV10-3, the J gene TRBJ1-3; D is uncertain. Per the germline V gene, CDR1 is ENHRY and CDR2 is SYGVKD. This CDR3 has 15 amino acids. Deletions cut 10 bases from V and 0 bases from J, with 16 bases between. CDR3 amino acids: CATRPSGSSGNTIYF. The CDR3, as DNA: TGTGCCACCCGCCCGTCAGGATCCTCTGGAAACACCATATATTTT.

The J gene is TRBJ2-1, the V gene TRBV18; the D gene is possibly TRBD2 (5 bases). The CDR3 totals 16 residues. Deletions cut 0 bases from V and 0 bases from J, with 9 bases between. Germline CDR1 reads KGHSH; CDR2 reads LQKENI. CDR3 DNA sequence: TGTGCCAGCTCACCACCAACAACTAGCTCCTACAATGAGCAGTTCTTC. It codes for CASSPPTTSSYNEQFF.

This chain joins TRBV19 and TRBJ2-6, with 9 nucleotides matching TRBD1. In germline, CDR1 is LNHDA, CDR2 SQIVND (reference sequence). This CDR3 comprises 15 residues. V lost 7 bases to trimming and J lost 4 bases; unmatched junction nucleotides: 5. For the CDR3, the DNA is TGTGCCAGTACCTCGGACAGGGGAGGGGCCAACGTCCTGACTTTC. Translating gives CASTSDRGGANVLTF.

The V gene is TRBV30, the J gene TRBJ1-3; 7 bases line up with TRBD1. CDR3 length equals 14 residues. In germline, CDR1 is GTSNPN, CDR2 SVGIG (reference sequence). Trimming removed 3 bases from V and 3 bases from J; junction bases left unmatched: 5. The CDR3, as DNA: TGTGCCTGGAGCCCGGGACAGATTGGAAACACCATATATTTT. This codes for CAWSPGQIGNTIYF.

The V call is TRBV4-2, the J call TRBJ2-1; TRBD2 aligns across 7 bases. Germline lookup yields CDR1 LGHNA and CDR2 YNFKEQ. The CDR3 is made up of 16 amino acids. V gave up 1 base and J gave up 0 bases; unmatched junction bases: 3. This CDR3 reads CASSQGGGSSYNEQFF. The CDR3, as DNA: TGTGCCAGCAGCCAAGGTGGCGGGAGCTCCTACAATGAGCAGTTCTTC.

This chain joins TRBV9 and TRBJ2-3; perhaps TRBD2 as D (6 bases). V was shortened by 3 bases and J by 4 bases, with 15 bases between the two germline ends. Germline assignment: CDR1 SGDLS and CDR2 YYNGEE. This CDR3 spans 15 amino acids. The CDR3 is CASSDNPGVSDTQYF. The CDR3 DNA follows: TGTGCCAGCAGCGACAACCCGGGAGTGTCAGATACGCAGTATTTT.

The V call is TRBV30, the J call TRBJ1-2, with D uncertain. Trimming pared 3 bases from V and 7 bases from J, leaving 15 bases between. This CDR3 comprises 13 residues. Germline V CDR1 and CDR2: GTSNPN, SVGIG (reference sequence). CDR3: CAWRKGDGFGYTF. The CDR3 region has the DNA TGTGCCTGGAGAAAGGGAGACGGGTTTGGCTACACCTTC.

The rearrangement links TRBV18 to TRBJ2-7, with 7 bases lining up with TRBD1. With 6 bases clipped from V and 1 base from J, the junction kept 6 bases outside the gene matches. Looked up from germline, CDR1 is KGHSH and CDR2 is LQKENI. The CDR3 loop spans 14 amino acids. The CDR3 here is CASSSPGQSYEQYF. The CDR3 coding sequence is TGTGCCAGCTCGTCTCCGGGACAGTCCTACGAGCAGTACTTC.

This clone was counted once. V is TRBV2 and J is TRBJ2-2, with 7 bases that match TRBD2. Germline V gives CDR1 SNHLY, CDR2 FYNNEI. The CDR3 loop spans 18 amino acids. The trim removed 2 bases at V and 3 bases at J, leaving 12 bases unmatched. DNA for the CDR3: TGTGCCAGCAGTGAACTGTTTGGACTAGGCGGGGACACCGGGGAGCTGTTTTTT. Amino acid sequence: CASSELFGLGGDTGELFF. Based on the CDR3 plus reference TRBV2 and TRBJ2-2, the full variable domain is EPEVTQTPSHQVTQMGQEVILRCVPISNHLYFYWYRQILGQKVEFLVSFYNNEISEKSEIFDDQFSVERPDGSNFTLKIRSTKLEDSAMYFCASSELFGLGGDTGELFFGEGSRLTVL.